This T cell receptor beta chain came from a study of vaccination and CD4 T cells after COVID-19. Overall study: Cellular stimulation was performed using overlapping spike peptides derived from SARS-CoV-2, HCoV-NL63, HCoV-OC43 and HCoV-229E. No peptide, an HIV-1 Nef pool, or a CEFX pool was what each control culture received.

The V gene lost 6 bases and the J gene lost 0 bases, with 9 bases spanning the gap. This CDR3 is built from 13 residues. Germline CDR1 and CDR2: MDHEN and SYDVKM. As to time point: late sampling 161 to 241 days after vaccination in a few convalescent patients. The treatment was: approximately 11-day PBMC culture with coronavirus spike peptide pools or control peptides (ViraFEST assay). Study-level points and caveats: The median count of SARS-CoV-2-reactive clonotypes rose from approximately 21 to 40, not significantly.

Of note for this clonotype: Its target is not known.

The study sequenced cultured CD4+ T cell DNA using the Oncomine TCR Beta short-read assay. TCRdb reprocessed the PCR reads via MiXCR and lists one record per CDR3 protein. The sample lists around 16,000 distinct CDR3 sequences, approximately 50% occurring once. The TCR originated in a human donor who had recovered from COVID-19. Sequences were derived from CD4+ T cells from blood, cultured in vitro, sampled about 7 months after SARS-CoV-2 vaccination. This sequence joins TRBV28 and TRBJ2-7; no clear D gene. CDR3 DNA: TGTGCCAGCAGCCCCGGGTCCTCCTACGAGCAGTACTTC. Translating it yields CASSPGSSYEQYF.